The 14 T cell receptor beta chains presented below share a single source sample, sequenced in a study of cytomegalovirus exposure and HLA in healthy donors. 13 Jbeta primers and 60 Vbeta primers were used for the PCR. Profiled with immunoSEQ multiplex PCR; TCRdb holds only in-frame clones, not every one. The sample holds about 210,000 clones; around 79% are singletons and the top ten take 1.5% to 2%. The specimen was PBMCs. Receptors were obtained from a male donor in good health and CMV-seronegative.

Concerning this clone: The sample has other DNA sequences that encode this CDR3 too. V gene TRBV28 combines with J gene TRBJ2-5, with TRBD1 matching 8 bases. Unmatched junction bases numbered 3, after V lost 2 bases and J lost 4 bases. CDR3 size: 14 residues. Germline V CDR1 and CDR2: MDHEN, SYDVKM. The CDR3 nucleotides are TGTGCCAGCAGTTTACCAGGGGGCGCAGAGACCCAGTACTTC. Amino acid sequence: CASSLPGGAETQYF. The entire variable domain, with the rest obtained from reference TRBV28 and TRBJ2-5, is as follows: DVKVTQSSRYLVKRTGEKVFLECVQDMDHENMFWYRQDPGLGLRLIYFSYDVKMKEKGDIPEGYSVSREKKERFSLILESASTNQTSMYLCASSLPGGAETQYFGPGTRLLVL.

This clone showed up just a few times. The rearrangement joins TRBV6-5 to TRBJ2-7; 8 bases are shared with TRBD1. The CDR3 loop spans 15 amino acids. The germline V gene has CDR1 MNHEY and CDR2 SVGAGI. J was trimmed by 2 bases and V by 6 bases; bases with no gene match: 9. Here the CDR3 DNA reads TGTGCCAGCAGGTCACCTCGGACAGGGACCTACGAGCAGTACTTC. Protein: CASRSPRTGTYEQYF.

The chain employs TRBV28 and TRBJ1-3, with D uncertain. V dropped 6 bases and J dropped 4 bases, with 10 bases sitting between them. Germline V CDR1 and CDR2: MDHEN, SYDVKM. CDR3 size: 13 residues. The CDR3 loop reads CASRDFGGNTIYF. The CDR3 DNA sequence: TGTGCCAGCAGAGACTTTGGAGGAAACACCATATATTTT.

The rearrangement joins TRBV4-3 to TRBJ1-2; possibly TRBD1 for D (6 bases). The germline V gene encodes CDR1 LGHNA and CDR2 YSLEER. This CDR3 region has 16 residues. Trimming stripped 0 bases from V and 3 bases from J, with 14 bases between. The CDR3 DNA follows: TGCGCCAGCAGCCAAGATCGGACCAGGGGCTACTATGGCTACACCTTC. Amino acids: CASSQDRTRGYYGYTF.

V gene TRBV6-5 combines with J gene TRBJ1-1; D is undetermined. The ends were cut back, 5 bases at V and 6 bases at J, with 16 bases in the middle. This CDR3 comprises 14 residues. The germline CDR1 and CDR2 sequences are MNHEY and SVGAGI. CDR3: CASSNGLIQPEAFF. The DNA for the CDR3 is TGTGCCAGCAGTAACGGACTAATCCAGCCTGAAGCTTTCTTT.

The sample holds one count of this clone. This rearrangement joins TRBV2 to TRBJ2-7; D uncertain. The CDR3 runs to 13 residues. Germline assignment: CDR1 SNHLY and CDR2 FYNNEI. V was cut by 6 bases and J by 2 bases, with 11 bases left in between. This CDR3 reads CASRADPAYEQYF. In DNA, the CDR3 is TGTGCCAGCAGAGCTGATCCCGCCTACGAGCAGTACTTC.

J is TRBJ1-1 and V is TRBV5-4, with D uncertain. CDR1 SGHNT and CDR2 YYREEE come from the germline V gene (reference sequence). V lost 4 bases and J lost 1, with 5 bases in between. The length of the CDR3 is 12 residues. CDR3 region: CASSRQNTEAFF. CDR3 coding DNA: TGTGCCAGCAGCCGACAGAACACTGAAGCTTTCTTT.

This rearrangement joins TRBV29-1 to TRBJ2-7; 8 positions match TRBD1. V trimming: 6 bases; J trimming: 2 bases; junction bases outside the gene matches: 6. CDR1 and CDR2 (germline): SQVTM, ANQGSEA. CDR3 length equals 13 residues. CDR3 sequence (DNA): TGCAGCGTGAAGACAGGGGCCACCTACGAGCAGTACTTC. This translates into CSVKTGATYEQYF.

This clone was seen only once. CDR3 nucleotide sequence: TGTGCCAGCAGCCTTATGACTAGCGGGGGGGCTGATACGCAGTATTTT. Its protein product is CASSLMTSGGADTQYF. V usage is TRBV11-2 and J usage is TRBJ2-3; 14 positions match TRBD2. The CDR3 loop spans 16 amino acids. Germline CDR1 and CDR2: SGHAT and FQNNGV. V trimming: 5 bases; J trimming: 6 bases; junction bases outside the gene matches: 7.

CDR3 sequence (DNA): TGTGCCAGCAGTTTATCCCCCCGGGGGAGGTGGGGTCAGTATACGCAGTATTTT. It translates to CASSLSPRGRWGQYTQYF. The chain carries TRBV27 and TRBJ2-3; D is perhaps TRBD2 (6 bases). The CDR3 runs 18 residues. V lost 0 bases and J lost 7, with 23 bases in between. CDR1 MNHEY and CDR2 SMNVEV come from the germline V gene (reference sequence).

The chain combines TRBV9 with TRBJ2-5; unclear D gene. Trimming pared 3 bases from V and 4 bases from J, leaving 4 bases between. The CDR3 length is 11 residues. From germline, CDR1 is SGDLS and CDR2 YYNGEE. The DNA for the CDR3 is TGTGCCAGCAGCGAGAGAGAGACCCAGTACTTC. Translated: CASSERETQYF.

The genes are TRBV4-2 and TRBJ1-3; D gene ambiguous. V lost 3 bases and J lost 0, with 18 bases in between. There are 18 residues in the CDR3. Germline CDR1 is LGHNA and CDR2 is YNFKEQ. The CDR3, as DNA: TGTGCCAGCAGCCAGACAATACAGCGGACTCTCTCTGGAAACACCATATATTTT. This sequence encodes CASSQTIQRTLSGNTIYF.

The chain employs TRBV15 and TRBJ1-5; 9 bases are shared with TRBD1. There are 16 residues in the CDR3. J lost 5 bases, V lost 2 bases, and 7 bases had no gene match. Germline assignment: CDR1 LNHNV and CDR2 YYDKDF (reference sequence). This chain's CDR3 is CATSRKGTGSHQPQHF. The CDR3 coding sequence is TGTGCCACCAGCAGAAAAGGGACAGGGTCCCATCAGCCCCAGCATTTT.

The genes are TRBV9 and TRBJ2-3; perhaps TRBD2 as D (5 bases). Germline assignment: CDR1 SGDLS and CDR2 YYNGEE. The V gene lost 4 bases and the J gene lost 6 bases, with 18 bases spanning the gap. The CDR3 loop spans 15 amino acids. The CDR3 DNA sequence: TGTGCCAGCAGCCATAGTCGACTCCCGGGGGATACGCAGTATTTT. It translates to CASSHSRLPGDTQYF.